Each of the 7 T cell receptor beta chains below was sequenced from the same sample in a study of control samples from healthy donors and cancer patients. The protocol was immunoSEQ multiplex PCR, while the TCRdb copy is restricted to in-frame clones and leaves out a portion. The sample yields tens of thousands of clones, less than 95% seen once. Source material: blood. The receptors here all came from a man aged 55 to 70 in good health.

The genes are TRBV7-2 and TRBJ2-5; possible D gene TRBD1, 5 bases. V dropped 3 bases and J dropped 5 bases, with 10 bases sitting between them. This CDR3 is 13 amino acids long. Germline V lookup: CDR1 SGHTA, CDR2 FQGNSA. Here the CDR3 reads CASSLAGRETQYF. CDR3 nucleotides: TGTGCCAGCAGCTTGGCAGGGCGGGAGACCCAGTACTTC.

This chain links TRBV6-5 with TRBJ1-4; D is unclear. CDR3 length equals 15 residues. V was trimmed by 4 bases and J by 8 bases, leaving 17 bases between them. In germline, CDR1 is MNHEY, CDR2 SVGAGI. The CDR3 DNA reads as TGTGCCAGCAGTTTATCCGGGCCAACCGGAGAAAAACTGTTTTTT. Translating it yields CASSLSGPTGEKLFF.

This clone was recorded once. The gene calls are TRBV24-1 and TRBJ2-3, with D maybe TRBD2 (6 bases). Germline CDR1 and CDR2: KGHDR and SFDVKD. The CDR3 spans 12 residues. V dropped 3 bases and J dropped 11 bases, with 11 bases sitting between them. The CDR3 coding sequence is TGTGCCACCAGTGATCCCCTGGGGGGGCAGTATTTT. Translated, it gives CATSDPLGGQYF.

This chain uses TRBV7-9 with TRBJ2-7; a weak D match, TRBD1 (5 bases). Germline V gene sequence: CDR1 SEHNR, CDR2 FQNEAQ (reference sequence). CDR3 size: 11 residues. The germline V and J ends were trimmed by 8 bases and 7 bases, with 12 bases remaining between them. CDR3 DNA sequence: TGTGCCAGCGGGGCGCGCATGGAGCAGTACTTC. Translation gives CASGARMEQYF.

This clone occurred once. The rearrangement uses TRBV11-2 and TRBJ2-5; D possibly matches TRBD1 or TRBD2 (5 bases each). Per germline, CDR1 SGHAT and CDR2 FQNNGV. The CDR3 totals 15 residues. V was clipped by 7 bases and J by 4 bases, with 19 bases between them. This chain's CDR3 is CASNILGDRVETQYF. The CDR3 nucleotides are TGTGCCAGCAACATCTTGGGGGACCGGGTAGAGACCCAGTACTTC. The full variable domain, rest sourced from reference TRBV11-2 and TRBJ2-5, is EAGVAQSPRYKIIEKRQSVAFWCNPISGHATLYWYQQILGQGPKLLIQFQNNGVVDDSQLPKDRFSAERLKGVDSTLKIQPAKLEDSAVYLCASNILGDRVETQYFGPGTRLLVL.

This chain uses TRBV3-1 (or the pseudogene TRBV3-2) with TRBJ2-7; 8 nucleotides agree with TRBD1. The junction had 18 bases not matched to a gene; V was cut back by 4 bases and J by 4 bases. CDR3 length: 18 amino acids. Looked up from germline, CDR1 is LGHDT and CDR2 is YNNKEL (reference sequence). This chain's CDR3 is CASSPSGTGIGDDYEQYF. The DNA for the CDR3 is TGTGCCAGCAGCCCATCGGGGACAGGAATCGGAGATGATTACGAGCAGTACTTC.

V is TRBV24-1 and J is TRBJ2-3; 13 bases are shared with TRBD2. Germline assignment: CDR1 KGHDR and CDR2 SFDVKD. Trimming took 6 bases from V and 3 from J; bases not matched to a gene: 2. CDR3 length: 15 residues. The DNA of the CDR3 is TGTGCCACCAGTAGACTAGCGGGAGGAACAGATACGCAGTATTTT. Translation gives CATSRLAGGTDTQYF.